This T cell receptor (beta chain) stems from a study of blood T cell repertoires in COVID-19. On the study more broadly: Sites across the United States, Italy and Spain contributed samples from acute and convalescent COVID-19. Sample material is recorded as cDNA or gDNA derived from T cells, B-cell-depleted T cells, or PBMCs.

In the authors' workflow: The assay estimated nucleated cells by amplifying reference gene primers. The method was immunoSEQ multiplex PCR; TCRdb's version includes in-frame clones alone and lacks a portion of them. That table furnishes V, J and clone size, whereas the DNA furnished D and trimming. The sample consists of 130,000 or so clones, 70% to 90% of them appearing once. Trimming left V 6 bases short and J 5 bases short, with 16 bases between. Germline values: CDR1 SNHLY, CDR2 FYNNEI. This CDR3 comprises 14 residues. The material sequenced was peripheral blood. The rearrangement links TRBV2 to TRBJ2-5, with D maybe TRBD1 (6 bases). The clonotype was recovered from a man aged 65 to 79 with active COVID-19. The CDR3 is CASRGQGIRETQYF. The CDR3 nucleotides read TGTGCCAGCAGAGGGCAGGGGATCCGGGAGACCCAGTACTTC.